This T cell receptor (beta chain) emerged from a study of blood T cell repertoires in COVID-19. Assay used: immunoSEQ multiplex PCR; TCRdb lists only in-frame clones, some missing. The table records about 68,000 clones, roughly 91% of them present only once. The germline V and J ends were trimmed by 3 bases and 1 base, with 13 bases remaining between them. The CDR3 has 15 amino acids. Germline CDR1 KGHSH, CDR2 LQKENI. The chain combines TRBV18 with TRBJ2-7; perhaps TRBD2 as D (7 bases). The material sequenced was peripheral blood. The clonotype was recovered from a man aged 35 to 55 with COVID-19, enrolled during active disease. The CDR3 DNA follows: TGTGCCAGCTCACCCTTGGGGGGGCGATCCTACGAGCAGTACTTC. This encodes CASSPLGGRSYEQYF.